The rows below give T cell receptor beta chains drawn from one sample of a study of T cell repertoires in cytomegalovirus infection. Their antigens are not known. A single record per CDR3 protein comes from TCRdb applying MiXCR to the reads. This sample has some 940,000 distinct CDR3 sequences; approximately 30% occur once, and the top ten carry around an eighth. Source: cultured CD8+ T cells from PBMCs, taken from culture after CMV antigen stimulation. Every receptor here comes from a human donor in good health (CMV status not recorded). Some clones in this sample may be carry-over from other donors' samples. The CDR3 runs from the conserved cysteine through the conserved F or W. Each record gives: V gene, J gene, clone size, D gene, CDR3 protein, CDR3 DNA. A D gene is named only where the DNA matches it firmly. Clone size appears in some rows only: once, few, many, or a class for an expanded clone.

>TRBV4-1|TRBJ1-5|few|.
CASSQDLSLDWPQHF
TGCGCCAGCAGCCAAGATCTTTCGCTCGACTGGCCCCAGCATTTT
>TRBV7-2|TRBJ1-1|many|.
CASSLLMGNTEAFF
TGTGCCAGCAGCTTATTAATGGGCAACACTGAAGCTTTCTTT
>TRBV5-6|TRBJ1-1|.|TRBD1
CASSYYDRGTFF
TGTGCCAGCAGCTACTACGACAGGGGAACTTTCTTT
>TRBV4-1|TRBJ2-7|.|TRBD2
CASSQEWGGPYEQYF
TGCGCCAGCAGCCAAGAATGGGGAGGGCCCTACGAGCAGTACTTC
>TRBV7-2|TRBJ1-1|few|TRBD1
CASSLDTGGRNTEAFF
TGTGCCAGCAGCTTAGATACAGGGGGTCGTAACACTGAAGCTTTCTTT
>TRBV7-2|TRBJ2-3|many|.
CASSLLTSTDTQYF
TGTGCCAGCAGCTTACTGACAAGCACAGATACGCAGTATTTT
>TRBV12-3/TRBV12-4|TRBJ1-2|few|TRBD1
CASSLGTGVRGYTF
TGTGCTAGCAGTTTAGGGACAGGGGTGCGTGGCTACACCTTC
>TRBV7-2|TRBJ2-1|.|TRBD1
CASSPWTGSSGEQFF
TGTGCCAGCAGCCCATGGACAGGTAGCTCTGGTGAGCAGTTCTTC
>TRBV28|TRBJ2-5|few|.
CASSEQGGQETQYF
TGTGCCAGCAGTGAACAGGGTGGGCAAGAGACCCAGTACTTC
>TRBV20-1|TRBJ1-5|.|TRBD1
CSARESPGQGWNQPQHF
TGCAGTGCTAGAGAGAGCCCGGGACAGGGATGGAATCAGCCCCAGCATTTT
>TRBV10-3|TRBJ1-2|.|.
CAISESLTGYSYGYTF
TGTGCCATCAGTGAGTCCTTGACAGGTTATAGCTATGGCTACACCTTC
>TRBV6-6|TRBJ2-7|.|.
CASSGSRTFYEQYF
TGTGCCAGCAGCGGATCTAGGACCTTTTACGAGCAGTACTTC
>TRBV6-6|TRBJ1-4|.|.
CASSPRGSSNEKLFF
TGTGCCAGCAGTCCTCGGGGCAGTTCTAATGAAAAACTGTTTTTT
>TRBV3-1|TRBJ2-1|few|.
CASSPSGGHEFF
TGTGCCAGCAGCCCATCGGGGGGCCACGAGTTCTTC
>TRBV14|TRBJ2-3|many|.
CASSPARIVTDTQYF
TGTGCCAGCAGCCCCGCAAGGATCGTCACAGATACGCAGTATTTT
>TRBV29-1|TRBJ2-1|.|.
CSVGQQVSPYNEQFF
TGCAGCGTTGGACAACAGGTCTCCCCTTACAATGAGCAGTTCTTC
>TRBV11-1|TRBJ1-1|.|.
CASSLGFSVEAFF
TGTGCCAGCAGCTTAGGGTTCAGTGTGGAAGCTTTCTTT
>TRBV5-1|TRBJ2-3|few|TRBD2
CASSLEPSFSLAGKTDTQYF
TGCGCCAGCAGCTTGGAGCCGAGTTTCTCTCTAGCGGGGAAAACAGATACGCAGTATTTT
>TRBV5-6|TRBJ1-1|.|.
CASRYDGARNTEAFF
TGTGCCAGCAGGTACGATGGGGCCAGGAACACTGAAGCTTTCTTT
>TRBV19|TRBJ2-3|.|.
CASSIPRRTSTDTQYF
TGTGCCAGTAGTATACCGAGACGGACTAGCACAGATACGCAGTATTTT
>TRBV7-6|TRBJ2-1|few|TRBD1
CASSLTRKGTGFYNEQFF
TGTGCCAGCAGCTTAACCAGGAAAGGGACAGGGTTCTACAATGAGCAGTTCTTC